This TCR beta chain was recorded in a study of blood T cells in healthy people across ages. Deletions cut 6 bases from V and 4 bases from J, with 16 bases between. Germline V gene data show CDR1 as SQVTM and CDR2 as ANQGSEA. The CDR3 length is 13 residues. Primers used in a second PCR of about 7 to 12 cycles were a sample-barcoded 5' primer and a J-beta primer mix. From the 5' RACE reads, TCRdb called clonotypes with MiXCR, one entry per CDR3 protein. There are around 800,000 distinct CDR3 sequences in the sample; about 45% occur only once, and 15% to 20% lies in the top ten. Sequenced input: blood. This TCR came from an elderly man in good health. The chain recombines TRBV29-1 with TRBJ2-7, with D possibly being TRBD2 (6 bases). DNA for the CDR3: TGCAGCGTGGCGCCGGGTAGCGGATACGAGCAGTACTTC. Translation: CSVAPGSGYEQYF.